This T cell receptor (beta chain) came from a study of shared clonotypes between healthy human individuals. Regarding the study as a whole: Large sequencing depth failed to make sorted-subset sequencing complete, rarefaction showed. Naive subsets generally exceeded memory subsets in estimated richness.

With respect to this clone: Its antigen is still unknown.

Data came from immunoSEQ multiplex PCR; TCRdb stores just in-frame clones and leaves some out. Among approximately 1.1 million clones listed, 75% to 85% were seen once. From germline, CDR1 is SGDLS and CDR2 YYNGEE. Trimming shortened V by 0 bases and J by 0 bases, and 7 bases separated the two germline ends. The CDR3 has 15 amino acids. The receptor was derived from a man aged 18 to 29 in good health. Some clones in this sample may be carry-over from other donors' samples. The chain combines TRBV9 with TRBJ1-3; no clear D. What was sequenced was memory CD4+ T cells from PBMCs. Noted subset: CD45RA-negative fraction. Here the CDR3 DNA reads TGTGCCAGCAGCGTAGGGCGGCACTCTGGAAACACCATATATTTT. It codes for CASSVGRHSGNTIYF. Filled out from reference TRBV9 and TRBJ1-3, the complete variable domain reads DSGVTQTPKHLITATGQRVTLRCSPRSGDLSVYWYQQSLDQGLQFLIQYYNGEERAKGNILERFSAQQFPDLHSELNLSSLELGDSALYFCASSVGRHSGNTIYFGEGSWLTVV.